The entry that follows covers one T cell receptor (beta chain) sequence. Antigen specificity is unknown. This record comes from a study of beta chain features in type 1 diabetes. The isolated RNA, all of it, was reverse transcribed, so expressed TCRB transcripts were what got sequenced. Assay used: immunoSEQ multiplex PCR; TCRdb lists only in-frame clones, some missing. The table includes roughly 380,000 clones, around 19% detected once. Findings and caveats of the study: The study notes PCR might favor shorter templates equally in patients and controls. Comparison showed that naive, central memory and Treg TCRB repertoires appeared more similar among patients than among healthy donors.

This CDR3 is built from 15 residues. V was cut by 0 bases and J by 2 bases, with 10 bases left in between. Germline CDR1 and CDR2: LGHNA and YNFKEQ. This receptor was identified in a woman under 30 in good health. Sequencing input: naive CD4+ T cells from blood. This chain joins TRBV4-2 and TRBJ1-1; D might be TRBD1 (5 bases). The CDR3, as DNA: TGTGCCAGCAGCCAAGACGGCCAGGGCAACACTGAAGCTTTCTTT. Translation gives CASSQDGQGNTEAFF.